This TCR beta chain stems from a study of beta chain features in type 1 diabetes. Turning to the study itself: Analysis included more than 90 million sorted cells drawn from all samples.

Study-wide findings and caveats: When Type 1 diabetes patients were examined, their TCRB CDR3s proved moderately but significantly shorter in all four CD4+ subsets.

Deletions cut 0 bases from V and 1 base from J, with 13 bases between. Germline V gene data show CDR1 as LGHNA and CDR2 as YNFKEQ. The length of the CDR3 is 17 residues. Every isolated RNA sample was fully reverse transcribed, so sequencing captured expressed TCRB transcripts. This table comes from immunoSEQ multiplex PCR, and its TCRdb copy is limited to in-frame clones, with some not included. The table lists 300,000 or so clones, approximately 8% of them singletons. This clone showed up just a few times. Its target is not known. The sequenced sample was central memory CD4+ T cells from blood. V and J are TRBV4-2 and TRBJ1-5, with unresolved D. This TCR was recovered from a woman aged 18-35 years in good health. CDR3: CASSQEAQTRSNQPQHF. Here the CDR3 DNA reads TGTGCCAGCAGCCAAGAAGCGCAGACACGAAGCAATCAGCCCCAGCATTTT.